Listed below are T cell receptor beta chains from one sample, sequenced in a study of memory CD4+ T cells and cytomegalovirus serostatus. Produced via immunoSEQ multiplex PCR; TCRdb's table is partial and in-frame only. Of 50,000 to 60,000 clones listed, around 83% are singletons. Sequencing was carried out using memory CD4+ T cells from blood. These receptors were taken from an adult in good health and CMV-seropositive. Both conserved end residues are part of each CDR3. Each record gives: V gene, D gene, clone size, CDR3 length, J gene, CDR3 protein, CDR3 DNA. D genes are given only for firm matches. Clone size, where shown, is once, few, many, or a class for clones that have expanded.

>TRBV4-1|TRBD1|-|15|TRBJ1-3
CASSLRQGSADTIYF
TGCGCCAGCAGCCTACGACAGGGTTCGGCCGACACCATATATTTT
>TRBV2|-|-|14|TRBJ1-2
CASSGSGVNYGYTF
TGTGCCAGCAGTGGATCAGGGGTTAACTATGGCTACACCTTC
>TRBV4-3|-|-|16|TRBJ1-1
CASSHLGGGGPTEAFF
TGCGCCAGCAGCCACCTGGGGGGGGGCGGCCCTACTGAAGCTTTCTTT
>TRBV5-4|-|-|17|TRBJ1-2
CASSGSGTPVANYGYTF
TGTGCCAGCAGCGGATCCGGGACACCGGTTGCCAACTATGGCTACACCTTC
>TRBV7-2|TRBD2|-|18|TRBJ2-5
CASSYRAWGAGGQETQYF
TGTGCCAGCAGCTATAGGGCCTGGGGAGCGGGGGGCCAAGAGACCCAGTACTTC
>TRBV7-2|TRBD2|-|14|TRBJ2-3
CASSHRDYTDTQYF
TGTGCCAGCAGCCACCGGGACTACACAGATACGCAGTATTTT
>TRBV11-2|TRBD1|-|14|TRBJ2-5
CASSSTQGTETQYF
TGTGCCAGCAGCTCCACACAGGGGACAGAGACCCAGTACTTC
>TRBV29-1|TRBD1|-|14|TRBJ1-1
CSGGVGQGSTEAFF
TGCAGCGGAGGGGTGGGACAGGGGAGCACTGAAGCTTTCTTT
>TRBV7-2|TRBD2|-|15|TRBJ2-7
CASSSGAVITYEQYF
TGTGCCAGCAGCAGCGGGGCAGTGATCACCTACGAGCAGTACTTC
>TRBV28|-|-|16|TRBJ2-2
CASSLWQPSNTGELFF
TGTGCCAGCAGTTTATGGCAGCCCTCGAACACCGGGGAGCTGTTTTTT
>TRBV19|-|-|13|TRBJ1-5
CASRAVRNQPQHF
TGTGCCAGTAGGGCCGTACGGAATCAGCCCCAGCATTTT
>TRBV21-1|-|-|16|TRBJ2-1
CASSKAAAGGWNEQFF
TGTGCCAGCAGCAAAGCGGCCGCGGGGGGGTGGAATGAGCAGTTCTTC
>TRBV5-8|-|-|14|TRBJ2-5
CASSLLAGQETQYF
TGTGCCAGCAGCTTGTTGGCGGGGCAAGAGACCCAGTACTTC
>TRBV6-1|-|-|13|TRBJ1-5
CASSDLPGTPQHF
TGTGCCAGCAGTGATCTTCCCGGGACTCCCCAGCATTTT
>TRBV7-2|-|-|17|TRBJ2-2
CASSPLGQPLNTGELFF
TGTGCCAGCAGCCCCCTGGGGCAGCCCCTGAACACCGGGGAGCTGTTTTTT
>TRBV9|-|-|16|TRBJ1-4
CASSVDQGRTNEKLFF
TGTGCCAGCAGCGTAGACCAGGGGCGAACTAATGAAAAACTGTTTTTT
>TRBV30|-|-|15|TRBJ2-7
CAWSPLSGSHYEQYF
TGTGCCTGGAGTCCACTATCGGGGTCCCACTACGAGCAGTACTTC
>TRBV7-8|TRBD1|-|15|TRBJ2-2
CASSDIGQGAGELFF
TGTGCCAGCAGCGACATAGGACAGGGGGCCGGGGAGCTGTTTTTT
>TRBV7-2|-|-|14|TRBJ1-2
CASSLGRGSYGYTF
TGTGCCAGCAGCTTAGGTCGAGGGAGCTATGGCTACACCTTC
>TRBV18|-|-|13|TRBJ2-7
CASSPGLSYEQYF
TGTGCCAGCTCACCGGGCCTCTCCTACGAGCAGTACTTC
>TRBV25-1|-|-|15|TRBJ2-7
CASSEYWEGAGEQYF
TGTGCCAGCAGTGAATACTGGGAGGGGGCGGGCGAGCAGTACTTC
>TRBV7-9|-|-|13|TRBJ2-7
CASSAHIGNEQYF
TGTGCCAGCAGCGCTCATATAGGTAACGAGCAGTACTTC
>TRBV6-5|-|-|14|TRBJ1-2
CASSFAARDYGYTF
TGTGCCAGCAGTTTCGCAGCCAGGGACTATGGCTACACCTTC
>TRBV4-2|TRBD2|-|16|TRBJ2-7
CASSHSAGVESYEQYF
TGTGCCAGCAGCCATTCAGCGGGAGTCGAATCCTACGAGCAGTACTTC
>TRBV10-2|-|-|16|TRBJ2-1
CASSDPPLQGGNEQFF
TGCGCCAGCAGTGATCCTCCTCTACAGGGTGGCAATGAGCAGTTCTTC
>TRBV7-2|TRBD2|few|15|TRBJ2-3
CASSLASGGTDTQYF
TGTGCCAGCAGCTTAGCTAGCGGGGGCACAGATACGCAGTATTTT
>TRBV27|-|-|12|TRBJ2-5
CASSGGGETQYF
TGTGCCAGCAGTGGTGGTGGGGAGACCCAGTACTTC
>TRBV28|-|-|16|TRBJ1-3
CASSLKGPGVGNTIYF
TGTGCCAGCAGTTTAAAAGGCCCAGGGGTCGGAAACACCATATATTTT